The 30 T cell receptor beta chains below come from one sample, sequenced in a study of blood T cell repertoires in COVID-19. Profiled with immunoSEQ multiplex PCR; TCRdb holds only in-frame clones, not every one. The sample records hundreds of thousands of clones, around 87% being singletons. The sample comprised peripheral blood. Receptor source: an older man with acute or convalescent COVID-19.

This clone was found once. The chain couples TRBV20-1 to TRBJ2-7, with 9 positions matching TRBD2. Trimming removed 3 bases from V and 0 bases from J; junction bases left unmatched: 3. Germline CDR1 reads DFQATT; CDR2 reads SNEGSKA (reference sequence). This CDR3 region has 14 residues. CDR3 nucleotides: TGCAGTGCTAGTCTAGCGGGGAGCTCCTACGAGCAGTACTTC. It encodes CSASLAGSSYEQYF.

V and J are TRBV7-9 and TRBJ1-1; no definite D call. The V end was cut by 0 bases, the J end by 3 bases, with 8 bases between. The germline CDR1 and CDR2 sequences are SEHNR and FQNEAQ (reference sequence). This CDR3 has 14 residues. This chain's CDR3 is CASSLALAYTEAFF. The CDR3, as DNA: TGTGCCAGCAGCTTAGCGCTGGCCTACACTGAAGCTTTCTTT.

J is TRBJ1-2 and V is TRBV19; a possible D gene is TRBD1 (5 bases). This CDR3 has 13 residues. V was pared by 4 bases and J by 4 bases, with 10 bases between. CDR1 LNHDA and CDR2 SQIVND come from the germline V gene (reference sequence). For the CDR3, the DNA is TGTGCCAGTAGTAAGGGGCAGACCTATGGCTACACCTTC. Its translation is CASSKGQTYGYTF.

This chain uses TRBV11-2 with TRBJ2-2; D remains unclear. Deletions cut 5 bases from V and 0 bases from J, with 10 bases between. The germline gives CDR1 SGHAT, CDR2 FQNNGV. There are 15 residues in the CDR3. The CDR3 reads CASSEASSNTGELFF. The DNA of the CDR3 is TGTGCCAGCAGCGAGGCCTCTTCGAACACCGGGGAGCTGTTTTTT.

The rearrangement uses TRBV5-1 and TRBJ1-3; D is possibly TRBD1 (6 bases). Germline CDR1 is SGHRS and CDR2 is YFSETQ. Trimming left V 0 bases short and J 5 bases short, with 6 bases between. The CDR3 has 13 amino acids. For the CDR3, the DNA is TGCGCCAGCAGCTTGGGGGGGCGAAACACCATATATTTT. The encoded protein is CASSLGGRNTIYF.

The chain recombines TRBV28 with TRBJ1-1; TRBD1 matches at 9 bases. The germline gives CDR1 MDHEN, CDR2 SYDVKM. The CDR3 has 17 residues. V gave up 3 bases and J gave up 2 bases; unmatched junction bases: 10. In DNA form, the CDR3 reads TGTGCCAGCAGTTTGACAGGGGGACGTTCTATTAACACTGAAGCTTTCTTT. Translated: CASSLTGGRSINTEAFF.

The rearrangement joins TRBV28 to TRBJ1-5, with a tentative D call TRBD1 (6 bases). V shed 6 bases and J shed 6 bases, with 18 bases lying between them. Germline-derived CDR1 and CDR2 are MDHEN and SYDVKM. The CDR3 runs to 15 residues. The CDR3 DNA reads TGTGCCAGCAGGGGGCGGGGGCGTGCAGGTCAGCCCCAGCATTTT. It specifies CASRGRGRAGQPQHF. The variable domain in full, with the rest retrieved from reference TRBV28 and TRBJ1-5, is DVKVTQSSRYLVKRTGEKVFLECVQDMDHENMFWYRQDPGLGLRLIYFSYDVKMKEKGDIPEGYSVSREKKERFSLILESASTNQTSMYLCASRGRGRAGQPQHFGDGTRLSIL.

V is TRBV5-1 and J is TRBJ1-4, with TRBD1 matching 9 bases. V shed 4 bases, J shed 8 bases, and the junction held 9 bases outside the gene matches. This CDR3 has 15 residues. CDR1 and CDR2 from the germline V gene are SGHRS and YFSETQ. As DNA, the CDR3 is TGCGCCAGCAGCCTAAATACAGGGGGCGAAGAAAAACTGTTTTTT. It translates to CASSLNTGGEEKLFF.

V is TRBV30 and J is TRBJ2-5; possible D gene TRBD1, 5 bases. Germline V gene sequence: CDR1 GTSNPN, CDR2 SVGIG (reference sequence). V gave up 5 bases and J gave up 4 bases, with 11 bases separating them. CDR3 length equals 12 residues. The CDR3 DNA sequence: TGTGCCTGGCAGGGTCCAGGAGAGACCCAGTACTTC. Amino acid sequence: CAWQGPGETQYF.

The genes are TRBV9 and TRBJ2-1; D is unclear. This CDR3 region has 13 residues. The V gene's germline CDR1 is SGDLS and CDR2 YYNGEE. The V end was cut by 5 bases, the J end by 2 bases, with 8 bases between. The CDR3 loop reads CASSDNAYNEQFF. The CDR3 bases are TGTGCCAGCAGTGACAATGCCTACAATGAGCAGTTCTTC.

The chain is built from TRBV29-1 and TRBJ1-6, with 9 bases fitting TRBD1. CDR3 size: 14 residues. Germline values: CDR1 SQVTM, CDR2 ANQGSEA. J gave up 7 bases and V 6 bases, and 7 bases lay outside the gene matches. CDR3 loop: CSVGTGFENSPLHF. In DNA form, the CDR3 reads TGCAGCGTCGGGACAGGGTTTGAAAATTCACCCCTCCACTTT.

The chain has TRBV7-2 and TRBJ2-3, with 7 bases fitting TRBD2. Germline lookup yields CDR1 SGHTA and CDR2 FQGNSA. The CDR3 length is 15 residues. Trimming removed 3 bases from V and 2 bases from J; junction bases left unmatched: 5. The CDR3 DNA sequence: TGTGCCAGCAGCTTCTTTGCGGGAGACACAGATACGCAGTATTTT. Amino acids: CASSFFAGDTDTQYF.

V gene TRBV5-4 combines with J gene TRBJ2-5; TRBD2 aligns across 8 bases. The CDR3 extends over 15 amino acids. Trimming took 0 bases from V and 2 from J; bases not matched to a gene: 3. Germline lookup yields CDR1 SGHNT and CDR2 YYREEE (reference sequence). CDR3 amino acids: CASSLEAGEQETQYF. The CDR3 DNA reads as TGTGCCAGCAGCTTGGAAGCGGGGGAGCAAGAGACCCAGTACTTC. Looking up the rest from reference TRBV5-4 and TRBJ2-5 gives the full variable domain: ETGVTQSPTHLIKTRGQQVTLRCSSQSGHNTVSWYQQALGQGPQFIFQYYREEENGRGNFPPRFSGLQFPNYSSELNVNALELDDSALYLCASSLEAGEQETQYFGPGTRLLVL.

The V and J genes are TRBV6-4 and TRBJ2-1; the match to TRBD1 covers 7 bases. The ends lost 4 bases at V and 0 bases at J; junction bases unmatched: 6. This CDR3 spans 16 amino acids. Germline V gene data show CDR1 as MRHNA and CDR2 as SNTAGT. This CDR3 reads CASSGRTGSSYNEQFF. CDR3 sequence (DNA): TGTGCCAGCAGTGGTCGGACAGGAAGCTCCTACAATGAGCAGTTCTTC.

This clone appeared once. The V call is TRBV3-1 (or the pseudogene TRBV3-2), the J call TRBJ2-6; tentative D call: TRBD1 (6 bases). The germline gives CDR1 LGHDT, CDR2 YNNKEL (reference sequence). Trimming shortened V by 4 bases and J by 0 bases, and 7 bases separated the two germline ends. The CDR3 contains 15 residues. CDR3 residues: CASSRDTSGANVLTF. DNA of the CDR3: TGTGCCAGCAGCCGGGACACCTCTGGGGCCAACGTCCTGACTTTC.

In the case of this clone: This CDR3 is also generated by other DNA sequences in the sample. The chain is built from TRBV30 and TRBJ1-5; TRBD1 might be the D (5 bases). Trimming cost V 1 base and J 7 bases, with 11 bases left between them. CDR1 is GTSNPN and CDR2 is SVGIG in the germline V gene (reference sequence). This CDR3 spans 13 amino acids. CDR3 protein: CAWSAGGGQPQHF. CDR3 nucleotides: TGTGCCTGGAGTGCGGGTGGGGGGCAGCCCCAGCATTTT.

The gene calls are TRBV2 and TRBJ2-1, with TRBD2 matching over 10 bases. The V gene's germline CDR1 is SNHLY and CDR2 FYNNEI. V lost 6 bases and J lost 5; bases outside the gene matches: 10. This CDR3 comprises 16 residues. CDR3 amino acids: CASRRLGTSDHNEQFF. The CDR3 DNA reads as TGTGCCAGCAGGAGGCTCGGGACTAGCGACCACAATGAGCAGTTCTTC.

The sample holds one count of this clone. The V call is TRBV19, the J call TRBJ1-1, with TRBD1 identical over 7 bases. This CDR3 region has 17 residues. V trimming: 6 bases; J trimming: 0 bases; junction bases outside the gene matches: 13. Germline V lookup: CDR1 LNHDA, CDR2 SQIVND (reference sequence). DNA for the CDR3: TGTGCCAGTAGCGCCGTTAGACAGGGATCCATGAACACTGAAGCTTTCTTT. This encodes CASSAVRQGSMNTEAFF.

The genes are TRBV11-2 and TRBJ1-1; no firm D call. CDR1 SGHAT and CDR2 FQNNGV come from the germline V gene. Trimming took off 4 bases at V and 3 bases at J, with 18 bases between the two ends. This CDR3 has 16 amino acids. CDR3 in amino acids: CASSSPRAGVDTEAFF. CDR3 in DNA: TGTGCCAGCAGCTCCCCCCGGGCGGGAGTGGACACTGAAGCTTTCTTT.

The genes are TRBV6-6 and TRBJ1-2; 12 nucleotides line up with TRBD1. Germline CDR1 MNHNY, CDR2 SVGAGI (reference sequence). V gave up 6 bases and J gave up 8 bases; unmatched junction bases: 13. This CDR3 region has 16 residues. The CDR3 bases are TGTGCCAGCAGGGAGTTACCGGGACAGGGGGCTATGGGCTACACCTTC. Residues: CASRELPGQGAMGYTF.

The chain employs TRBV6-5 and TRBJ1-1, with no clear D. Per the germline V gene, CDR1 is MNHEY and CDR2 is SVGAGI. The CDR3 loop spans 15 amino acids. Trimming took off 3 bases at V and 1 base at J, with 12 bases between the two ends. The CDR3 loop is CASSYLEAGNTEAFF. In DNA, the CDR3 is TGTGCCAGCAGTTATCTGGAGGCAGGGAACACTGAAGCTTTCTTT.

The chain is built from TRBV7-9 and TRBJ2-1; D not resolved. The CDR3 sequence is 13 residues long. Germline CDR1 is SEHNR and CDR2 is FQNEAQ (reference sequence). With 3 bases removed from V and 7 bases from J, the gap between germline ends came to 10 bases. CDR3 region: CASSFGSRNEQFF. The CDR3 DNA follows: TGTGCCAGCAGCTTCGGGTCCCGGAATGAGCAGTTCTTC.

The V gene is TRBV28, the J gene TRBJ1-6; D is unresolved. Trimming took off 5 bases at V and 8 bases at J, with 10 bases between the two ends. The CDR3 has 13 residues. Germline CDR1 is MDHEN and CDR2 is SYDVKM. The CDR3 spells CASSPVTDSPLHF. The CDR3 nucleotides are TGTGCCAGCAGTCCGGTCACCGATTCACCCCTCCACTTT.

The rearrangement joins TRBV3-1 (or the pseudogene TRBV3-2) to TRBJ2-7; TRBD2 agrees at 10 bases. V was pared by 7 bases and J by 5 bases, with 5 bases of the junction left unmatched. This CDR3 contains 13 residues. Looked up from germline, CDR1 is LGHDT and CDR2 is YNNKEL (reference sequence). The CDR3 reads CASTMGLANEQYF. CDR3 coding DNA: TGTGCCAGCACCATGGGACTAGCGAACGAGCAGTACTTC.

The rearrangement links TRBV11-2 to TRBJ1-1; D remains ambiguous. Germline V gives CDR1 SGHAT, CDR2 FQNNGV. V was shortened by 8 bases and J by 1 base, with 5 bases between the two germline ends. CDR3 length: 11 amino acids. CDR3 in amino acids: CASVQNTEAFF. The CDR3 region has the DNA TGTGCCAGCGTTCAGAACACTGAAGCTTTCTTT.

The chain couples TRBV9 to TRBJ2-1; D perhaps matches TRBD2 (6 bases). The CDR3 has 16 residues. Trimming removed 0 bases at V and 1 base at J, with 11 bases between. The germline V gene has CDR1 SGDLS and CDR2 YYNGEE. In DNA, the CDR3 is TGTGCCAGCAGCGTAGAGGCGGGGTATTCCTACAATGAGCAGTTCTTC. It yields the protein CASSVEAGYSYNEQFF.

The chain uses TRBV6-5 and TRBJ2-5, with D possibly being TRBD1 (7 bases). CDR3 length: 13 amino acids. V was shortened by 7 bases and J by 5 bases, with 14 bases between the two germline ends. Germline assignment: CDR1 MNHEY and CDR2 SVGAGI. The CDR3 reads CASTRTGGETQYF. The CDR3 nucleotides are TGTGCCAGCACCAGGACAGGAGGGGAGACCCAGTACTTC.

In this sample, this clone turned up many times. This CDR3 is CASSWEGQAGELFF. In DNA, the CDR3 is TGTGCCAGCAGCTGGGAGGGCCAAGCCGGGGAGCTGTTTTTT. The chain couples TRBV7-9 to TRBJ2-2; 7 nucleotides agree with TRBD2. This CDR3 has 14 residues. The V and J ends lost 4 bases and 6 bases, in that order; junction bases with no gene match: 5. The germline V gene has CDR1 SEHNR and CDR2 FQNEAQ (reference sequence). Combining the CDR3 with reference TRBV7-9 and TRBJ2-2 gives the whole variable domain DTGVSQNPRHKITKRGQNVTFRCDPISEHNRLYWYRQTLGQGPEFLTYFQNEAQLEKSRLLSDRFSAERPKGSFSTLEIQRTEQGDSAMYLCASSWEGQAGELFFGEGSRLTVL.

The chain carries TRBV5-1 and TRBJ1-1; 7 bases align to TRBD1. The length of the CDR3 is 16 residues. V dropped 0 bases and J dropped 0; count of bases not matched to a gene: 5. Looked up from germline, CDR1 is SGHRS and CDR2 is YFSETQ. DNA for the CDR3: TGCGCCAGCAGCTTGGGACAGGGATTAATGAACACTGAAGCTTTCTTT. It codes for CASSLGQGLMNTEAFF.

The chain combines TRBV28 with TRBJ2-7; TRBD1 matches 12 bases. Trimming removed 2 bases from V and 3 bases from J; junction bases left unmatched: 5. Germline values: CDR1 MDHEN, CDR2 SYDVKM. The CDR3 spans 16 residues. The CDR3 here is CASSLLGTGGIYEQYF. The CDR3 nucleotides are TGTGCCAGCAGTTTACTTGGGACAGGGGGCATCTACGAGCAGTACTTC.